This T cell receptor (beta chain) originates from a study of shared clonotypes between healthy human individuals (dated by TCRdb to the early 2020s). Study-level background: The cohort included three men and a couple of women between 18 and 49 years of age. For each donor, three plates each were used for CD4 naive and CD4 memory, two plates were used for CD8 naive, and one plate was used for CD8 memory. To estimate repertoire size and how much clonotypes are shared between individuals, the study performed deep sequencing of blood TCR repertoires from about five healthy adults. Libraries were prepared and TCR repertoires were sequenced by different laboratories using diverse techniques, in order to increase sequencing depth and limit assay-specific biases. Per donor, leukapheresis produced somewhere between about 0.85 and 8.9 billion PBMCs. What the research found in general, with its limitations: Sampling was limited to blood, and TCR repertoires in tissue likely differ from TCR repertoires in blood. The small number of donors limited the genetic and exposure-history diversity represented. Based on pairwise subsampling, the degree of clonotype sharing among donors was expected to be affected by sequencing depth. Rarefaction of sorted-subset datasets indicated incomplete sequencing despite the large sequencing depth. Naive subsets generally had larger estimated clonotype richness than memory subsets. Compared with non-shared clonotypes, the clonotypes found in all four sorted-subset donors had higher generation probabilities. When four donors were compared, the shared fraction of clonotypes was 5% to 6.5% for naive CD4, about 4% for naive CD8, about 2.4% for memory CD4, and 0.35% to 0.5% for memory CD8.

Healthy HIV-negative adults with no recently reported acute infections or vaccinations were included as donors. Every donor was a Caucasian adult living in Nashville, Tennessee, USA. Magnetic negative selection was used to enrich CD4+ T cells, after which naive cells were positively selected on CD45RA and the negative fraction became the memory subset. Blood was obtained by leukapheresis, after which PBMCs were separated by Ficoll-Histopaque density gradient centrifugation and cryopreserved in liquid nitrogen vapor phase. Analytical flow cytometry was used to check the purity and quantity of every magnetically sorted T cell population. Genomic DNA was isolated from every sorted fraction and measured by UV absorbance on a Nanodrop 2000c. This clone was recorded only once. No cognate antigen has been identified for it. No clone much larger than this one lies a single base away; base qualities are absent.

TCR CDR3 regions were amplified from genomic DNA by multiplex PCR using the deep immunoSEQ assay. For each cell subset, the extracted genomic DNA was distributed evenly across all wells of several immunoSEQ 96-well plates, and each plate served as one replicate. For sorted subsets, each replicate PCR was loaded with roughly 0.2 ug genomic DNA, equivalent to 30,000 or so T cell genomes. Purified libraries were quantified with a Qubit 3.0 fluorometer, sized on a Bioanalyzer 2100, and re-quantified with the KAPA Library Quantification kit. Each immunoSEQ 96-well plate was sequenced on its own single-read 150-cycle Illumina NextSeq 550 flow cell. For the original study's pipeline: The immunoSEQ output contained only junctional sequences without quality scores, so filtering could not match that applied to full-length reads. To assign V/J genes and CDR3, sequences were annotated against IMGT germline references using PyIR, a Python wrapper for IgBLAST v1.9. Reads were removed for weak V/J assignments (E-value above 1e-6), missing CDR3, stop codons, out-of-frame junctions, or ambiguous translated residues. V3J clonotypes were defined as sequences sharing an identical inferred V gene, J gene, and CDR3 amino acid sequence. Percentage overlap between repertoires was calculated by dividing the number of shared unique clonotypes by the size of the smaller repertoire. Richness of each repertoire was evaluated using RTK rarefaction, the Chao1 estimator, and Recon v2.1 estimates of unobserved clonotypes. For all TCRbeta clonotypes obtained by the gDNA method from a handful of donors, generation probabilities were computed with OLGA. Sourced from immuneACCESS, this table was stored by TCRdb with only in-frame sequences that have V and J called. A share of the clones is absent; for the studies checked, an unresolved V gene accounts for under half, and the remainder has no known explanation. V and J calls and clone size are those listed in that table; D and trimming were worked out from the DNA. The sample records about 1.4 million clones, around 95% of which are singletons. Jointly, the top ten make up more than 0.9% of the sample.

V loses 7 bases at its end and J loses 1 base; junction bases beyond the gene matches: 9. The CDR3, cysteine through phenylalanine, is 16 amino acids long. CDR3 DNA is the only sequence kept; it has 48 bases, read in frame from the first base. Sequences ENHRY (CDR1) and SYGVKD (CDR2) are obtained from the germline V gene. The sample was naive CD4+ T cells sorted from blood. The sample's cell subset or site label, in plain terms: CD45RA+ positively selected. This receptor chain uses TRBV10-3 and TRBJ2-5; a stretch of 10 junction bases matches TRBD2. This TCR derives from a man aged 25-40 years in good health. The CDR3 is CAIKGIQREGQETQYF. The nucleotide sequence reads as follows: TGTGCCATCAAAGGGATCCAGCGGGAGGGCCAAGAGACCCAGTACTTC.